The 2 T cell receptor beta chains below all came from one sample that was sequenced in a study of T cells after somatic rescue of genetic block. Only in-frame clones appear in the TCRdb table, and some are missing; sequencing was by immunoSEQ multiplex PCR. The table includes 9,500 to 15,000 clones, 60% to 75% detected once. Sequencing input: peripheral blood mononuclear cells (PBMCs). These receptors originate from a boy aged 10-17 years.

The V and J genes are TRBV7-9 and TRBJ2-7; 9 positions match TRBD1. CDR3 length equals 15 residues. The germline V gene encodes CDR1 SEHNR and CDR2 FQNEAQ (reference sequence). Trimming at V came to 4 bases and at J to 1 base, leaving 5 bases not matched to a gene. The CDR3 loop reads CASSSPGQGSYEQYF. As DNA, the CDR3 is TGTGCCAGCAGCTCTCCGGGACAGGGTTCCTACGAGCAGTACTTC.

In its sample, this clone was seen once. V gene TRBV29-1 combines with J gene TRBJ2-3; a possible D gene is TRBD2 (6 bases). Trimming left V 7 bases short and J 2 bases short, with 16 bases between. This CDR3 has 14 amino acids. Germline loops: CDR1 SQVTM, CDR2 ANQGSEA. CDR3 residues: CSAGGGSYTDTQYF. The CDR3 nucleotides read TGCAGCGCCGGGGGTGGCTCCTACACAGATACGCAGTATTTT.